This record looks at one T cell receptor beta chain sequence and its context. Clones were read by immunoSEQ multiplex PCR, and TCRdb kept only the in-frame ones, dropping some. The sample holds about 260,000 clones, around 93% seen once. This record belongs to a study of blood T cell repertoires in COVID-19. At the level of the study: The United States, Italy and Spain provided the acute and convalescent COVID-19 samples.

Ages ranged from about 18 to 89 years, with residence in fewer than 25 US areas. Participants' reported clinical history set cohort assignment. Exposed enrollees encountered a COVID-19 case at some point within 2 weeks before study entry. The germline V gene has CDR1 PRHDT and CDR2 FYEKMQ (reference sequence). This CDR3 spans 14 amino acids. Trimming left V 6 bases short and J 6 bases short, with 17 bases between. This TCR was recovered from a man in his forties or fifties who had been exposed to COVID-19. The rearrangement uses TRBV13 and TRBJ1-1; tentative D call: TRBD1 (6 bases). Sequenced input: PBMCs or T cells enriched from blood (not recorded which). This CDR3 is CASRDIKGGAEAFF. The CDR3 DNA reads TGTGCCAGCAGAGACATAAAAGGGGGGGCTGAAGCTTTCTTT.